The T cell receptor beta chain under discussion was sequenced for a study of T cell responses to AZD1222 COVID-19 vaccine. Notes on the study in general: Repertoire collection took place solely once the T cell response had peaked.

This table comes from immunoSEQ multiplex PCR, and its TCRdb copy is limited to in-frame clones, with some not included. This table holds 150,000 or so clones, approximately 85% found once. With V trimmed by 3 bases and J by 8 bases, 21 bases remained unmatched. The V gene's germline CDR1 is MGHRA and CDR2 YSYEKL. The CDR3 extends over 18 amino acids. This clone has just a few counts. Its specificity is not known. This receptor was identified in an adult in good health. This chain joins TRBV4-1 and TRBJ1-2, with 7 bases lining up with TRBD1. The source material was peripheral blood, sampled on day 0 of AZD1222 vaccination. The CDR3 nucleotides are TGCGCCAGCAGCCAGGTTGGGACAGAATGGGAATTAATCGGGGGCTACACCTTC. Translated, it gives CASSQVGTEWELIGGYTF.